These 9 T cell receptor beta chains originate from one sample sequenced in a study of CD8+CD57+ T cells in acquired aplastic anemia. Genomic DNA, the template, was used for profiling of the TCR beta VDJ and CDR3. MiXCR was run by TCRdb on the reads, yielding one entry per CDR3 protein. The profile shows some 190,000 distinct CDR3 sequences, 40% to 50% of them singletons. The sequencing sample was made of sorted CD4+, CD8+, or CD8+CD57+ T cells (not recorded which) from PBMCs. The receptors come from a human donor in good health.

This clonotype has ten or more counts. V and J are TRBV5-1 and TRBJ2-5, with 9 bases aligning to TRBD2. Trimming took 5 bases from V and 5 from J; bases not matched to a gene: 7. The CDR3 spans 14 residues. Germline CDR1 and CDR2: SGHRS and YFSETQ. Written as DNA, the CDR3 is TGCGCCAGCAGGTATCTAGCGGGACTTGAGACCCAGTACTTC. Translated, it gives CASRYLAGLETQYF.

This rearrangement joins TRBV7-6 to TRBJ2-5, with 8 nucleotides matching TRBD2. Trimming took 1 base from V and 3 from J; bases not matched to a gene: 4. CDR1 is SGHVS, CDR2 FNYEAQ, per germline. The CDR3 is made up of 15 amino acids. Here the CDR3 DNA reads TGTGCCAGCAGCTTAGGAGCGGGGGCCGAAGAGACCCAGTACTTC. Translating gives CASSLGAGAEETQYF.

This chain connects TRBV12-3 or TRBV12-4 to TRBJ2-3, with a weak D call TRBD2 (7 bases). Trimming took off 5 bases at V and 6 bases at J, with 12 bases between the two ends. This CDR3 comprises 13 residues. CDR3 sequence reads: CASSGGAGDTQYF. The DNA for the CDR3 is TGTGCCAGCAGTGGGGGGGCGGGGGATACGCAGTATTTT.

The chain is built from TRBV2 and TRBJ2-7; weak D call: TRBD2 (5 bases). V lost 8 bases and J lost 1, with 6 bases in between. From germline, CDR1 is SNHLY and CDR2 FYNNEI. The CDR3 length is 11 residues. In nucleotides, the CDR3 is TGTGCCAGCGGACTTTCCTACGAGCAGTACTTC. This encodes CASGLSYEQYF.

This clonotype was counted ten times or more. The chain employs TRBV7-8 and TRBJ1-2; the D is unclear. Trimming took 5 bases from V and 0 from J, leaving 7 bases between them. CDR1 and CDR2 (germline): SGHVS, FQNEAQ. The CDR3 spans 13 residues. Here the CDR3 reads CASSRDSNYGYTF. DNA of the CDR3: TGTGCCAGCAGCCGCGACTCTAACTATGGCTACACCTTC. The full variable domain, its missing parts supplied by reference TRBV7-8 and TRBJ1-2, is GAGVSQSPRYKVAKRGQDVALRCDPISGHVSLFWYQQALGQGPEFLTYFQNEAQLDKSGLPSDRFFAERPEGSVSTLKIQRTQQEDSAVYLCASSRDSNYGYTFGSGTRLTVV.

A remark on this clonotype: The junction and the germline gene differ at one end; a read error may be behind it. The V and J genes are TRBV24-1 and TRBJ1-5; TRBD1 matches at 7 bases. The CDR3 is 14 amino acids. Germline assignment: CDR1 KGHDR and CDR2 SFDVKD. As DNA, the CDR3 is TGTGCCAGCAGTCCGACAGGGATGGGTCAGCCCCAGCATTTT. Translation: CASSPTGMGQPQHF.

The V call is TRBV2, the J call TRBJ2-7, with D perhaps matching TRBD2 (6 bases). V lost 4 bases and J lost 4, with 17 bases in between. The CDR3 runs 15 residues. Per the germline V gene, CDR1 is SNHLY and CDR2 is FYNNEI. The CDR3 sequence is CASSGQGLSTYEQYF. CDR3 sequence (DNA): TGTGCCAGCAGTGGGCAAGGACTATCAACATACGAGCAGTACTTC.

The chain links TRBV29-1 to TRBJ1-1; tentatively, D is TRBD1 (5 bases). From germline, CDR1 is SQVTM and CDR2 ANQGSEA. The CDR3 is made up of 13 amino acids. The V end lost 1 base, the J end lost 6 bases, and 12 bases lay between the germline ends. The CDR3 spells CSVEGGDGAEAFF. The CDR3 DNA is TGCAGCGTTGAAGGGGGGGATGGCGCTGAAGCTTTCTTT.

The chain recombines TRBV7-8 with TRBJ2-1, with D possibly being TRBD2 (6 bases). Trimming cost V 3 bases and J 1 base, with 10 bases left between them. This CDR3 is built from 15 residues. Germline CDR1 SGHVS, CDR2 FQNEAQ. The CDR3 sequence: CASSLAEGSYNEQFF. The CDR3 DNA is TGTGCCAGCAGCTTGGCGGAGGGGTCCTACAATGAGCAGTTCTTC.